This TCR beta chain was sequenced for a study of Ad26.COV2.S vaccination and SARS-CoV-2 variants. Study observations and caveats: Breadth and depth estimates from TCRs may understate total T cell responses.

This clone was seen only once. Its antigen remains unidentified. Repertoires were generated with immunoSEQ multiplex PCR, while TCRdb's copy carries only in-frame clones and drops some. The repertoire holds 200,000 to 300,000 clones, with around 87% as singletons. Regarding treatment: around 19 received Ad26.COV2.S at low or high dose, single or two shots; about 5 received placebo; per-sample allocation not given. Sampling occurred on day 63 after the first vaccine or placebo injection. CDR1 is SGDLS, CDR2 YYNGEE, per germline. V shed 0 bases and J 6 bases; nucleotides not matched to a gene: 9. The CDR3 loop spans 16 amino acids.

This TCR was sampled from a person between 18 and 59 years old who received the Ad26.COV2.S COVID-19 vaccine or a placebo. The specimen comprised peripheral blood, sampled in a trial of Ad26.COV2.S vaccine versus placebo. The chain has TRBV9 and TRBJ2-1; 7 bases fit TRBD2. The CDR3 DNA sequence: TGTGCCAGCAGCGTAGGGGCGGGAGTTGCCCGCAATGAGCAGTTCTTC. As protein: CASSVGAGVARNEQFF.